This T cell receptor (beta chain) was recorded in a study of molecular identifiers for immune sequencing clone quantification. Study observations and caveats: Under 1% of molecules in naive cells, but over 98% of effector molecules, belonged to clones above 20 RNA copies.

The CDR3 is 17 residues long. In germline, CDR1 is KGHSH, CDR2 LQKENI. Trimming took 4 bases from V and 5 from J; bases not matched to a gene: 12. In the sort, naive CD8 T cells were defined as CD8+CD4-CCR7+CD45RA+. This clonotype has a single count. Its target is unknown. Using its own MiXCR run on the PCR reads, TCRdb lists one record per CDR3 protein. The repertoire holds about 36,000 distinct CDR3 sequences, with approximately 18% as singletons. Sequences were obtained from naive CD8+ T cells from blood, with Jurkat cell RNA spiked in. The subset: FACS-sorted CD8+CD4-CCR7+CD45RA+ naive T cells. The clonotype was recovered from a human donor in good health. Some libraries in this study had Jurkat cell RNA spiked in. This chain joins TRBV18 and TRBJ2-2; TRBD2 matches 8 bases. CDR3 in amino acids: CASSLRLAGSDTGELFF. The CDR3 DNA reads TGTGCCAGCTCACTACGGTTAGCGGGATCGGATACCGGGGAGCTGTTTTTT.